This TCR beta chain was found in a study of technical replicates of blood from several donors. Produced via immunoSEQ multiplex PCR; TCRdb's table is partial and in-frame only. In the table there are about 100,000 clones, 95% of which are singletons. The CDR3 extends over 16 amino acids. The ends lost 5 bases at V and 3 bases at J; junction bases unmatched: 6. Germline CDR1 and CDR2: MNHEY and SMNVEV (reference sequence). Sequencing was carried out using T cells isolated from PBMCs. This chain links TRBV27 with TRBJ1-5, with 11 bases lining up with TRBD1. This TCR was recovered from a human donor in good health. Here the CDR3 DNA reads TGTGCCAGCAGTCCCGGACAGGGGGCTTTCAATCAGCCCCAGCATTTT. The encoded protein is CASSPGQGAFNQPQHF.